This T cell receptor beta chain originates from a study of technical replicates of blood from a handful of donors. Generated by immunoSEQ multiplex PCR, the TCRdb table keeps only in-frame clones and is missing some. The sample has over 85,000 clones, about 95% seen once. V gave up 7 bases and J gave up 4 bases, with 11 bases separating them. The CDR3 covers 13 residues. Germline V lookup: CDR1 MNHEY, CDR2 SVGAGI. The specimen was T cells isolated from PBMCs. The source is a human donor in good health. This chain connects TRBV6-5 to TRBJ1-3, with a weak D call TRBD1 (5 bases). The CDR3 loop reads CASTRGLGNTIYF. The CDR3 DNA follows: TGTGCCAGCACCCGGGGACTGGGAAACACCATATATTTT.